This entry lists 9 T cell receptor beta chains sequenced from one sample in a study of shared clonotypes between healthy human individuals (dated by TCRdb to 2018 to 2020). For the CD8 naive samples, CD45RO-negative cells were positively selected for CCR7, yielding a CD45RA+CCR7+ population from which TemRA cells were excluded. The method was the immunoSEQ multiplex PCR assay. TCRdb took over this immuneACCESS table, retaining in-frame rearrangements with V and J assigned. Such tables are incomplete; in checked studies, under half of the missing clones stem from an unresolved V gene, and the remainder is unexplained. In all, the sample holds 1.5 million to 2.5 million clones, and 85% to 95% of those were seen once. In total, the top ten clones hold around 1.2% of the sample. The source material was naive CD8+ T cells sorted from blood. What the cell subset or site label conveys for this sample: CD45RA+CCR7+. The receptors come from a man younger than 35 in good health.

This clone was seen just once. The chain is built from TRBV4-2 and TRBJ2-5; 8 bases line up with TRBD2. The CDR3 sequence is 18 residues long. Germline CDR1 is LGHNA and CDR2 is YNFKEQ. The ends lost 0 bases at V and 5 bases at J; junction bases unmatched: 14. CDR3 sequence: CASSQDEVAGREVETQYF. CDR3 in DNA: TGTGCCAGCAGCCAAGATGAAGTAGCGGGGAGGGAAGTGGAGACCCAGTACTTC.

This chain joins TRBV5-4 and TRBJ2-7; 8 bases line up with TRBD2. The V gene end was trimmed by 0 bases and the J gene end by 3 bases; junction bases not matched to a gene: 5. The CDR3 has 15 amino acids. Germline CDR1 and CDR2: SGHNT and YYREEE (reference sequence). CDR3 sequence reads: CASSLAGTSFYEQYF. CDR3 nucleotides: TGTGCCAGCAGCTTGGCCGGGACTAGTTTCTACGAGCAGTACTTC.

The rearrangement joins TRBV6-5 to TRBJ2-1; D is unclear. The V gene's germline CDR1 is MNHEY and CDR2 SVGAGI. The CDR3 is 13 residues long. Trimming took 5 bases from V and 7 from J, leaving 12 bases between them. CDR3 amino acids: CASSPNPFNEQFF. The CDR3 DNA reads TGTGCCAGCAGTCCCAACCCCTTTAATGAGCAGTTCTTC.

In this sample, this clone turned up once. The V and J genes are TRBV29-1 and TRBJ2-7; no clear D gene. CDR3 length: 13 residues. Germline V gene lookup returns CDR1 SQVTM and CDR2 ANQGSEA. V lost 3 bases, J lost 3 bases, and 12 bases lay in between. The CDR3 bases are TGCAGCGTTGAGCTAGGGAAGGGCTACGAGCAGTACTTC. Its translation is CSVELGKGYEQYF.

DNA for the CDR3: TGTGCCAGCAGTTTTGGGCGGTGGGGGGGCTCGGATACGCAGTATTTT. It specifies CASSFGRWGGSDTQYF. This sequence joins TRBV28 and TRBJ2-3; tentative D call: TRBD2 (7 bases). This CDR3 region has 16 residues. Looked up from germline, CDR1 is MDHEN and CDR2 is SYDVKM. The V end lost 3 bases, the J end lost 6 bases, and 19 bases lay between the germline ends.

This chain joins TRBV27 and TRBJ2-7; 13 bases are a match to TRBD2. The CDR3 is 15 amino acids. The J segment lost 4 bases and the V segment lost 4 bases, leaving 4 bases of the junction unmatched. Germline assignment: CDR1 MNHEY and CDR2 SMNVEV (reference sequence). The CDR3 sequence: CASSSGTSGVYEQYF. Written as DNA, the CDR3 is TGTGCCAGCAGTTCCGGGACTAGCGGGGTTTACGAGCAGTACTTC.

Concerning this clone itself: The junction differs from germline at one of its ends, possibly a read error. J is TRBJ2-1 and V is TRBV5-1; TRBD2 agrees at 10 bases. The CDR3 is 18 residues long. Germline CDR1 SGHRS, CDR2 YFSETQ. The CDR3 DNA follows: TGCGCCAGTAGCTTGTGGGCTAGCGGGAGCTTCGACTACAATGAGCAGTTCTTC. The encoded protein is CASSLWASGSFDYNEQFF.

J is TRBJ2-2 and V is TRBV27; 7 bases fit TRBD1. The V segment lost 6 bases and the J segment 2 bases; nucleotides outside the gene matches: 15. Germline CDR1 is MNHEY and CDR2 is SMNVEV (reference sequence). CDR3 size: 18 residues. The CDR3 loop reads CASRALAFGTVNTGELFF. Here the CDR3 DNA reads TGTGCCAGCAGGGCCCTAGCTTTTGGGACAGTTAACACCGGGGAGCTGTTTTTT.

Only a few counts were recorded for this clone. The rearrangement links TRBV7-9 to TRBJ1-6; no definite D call. The V gene lost 5 bases and the J gene lost 5 bases, with 13 bases spanning the gap. Germline V gives CDR1 SEHNR, CDR2 FQNEAQ (reference sequence). This CDR3 comprises 15 residues. CDR3 DNA sequence: TGTGCCAGCAGCCCCGCGGGGTGGCATAATTCACCCCTCCACTTT. Translation gives CASSPAGWHNSPLHF.